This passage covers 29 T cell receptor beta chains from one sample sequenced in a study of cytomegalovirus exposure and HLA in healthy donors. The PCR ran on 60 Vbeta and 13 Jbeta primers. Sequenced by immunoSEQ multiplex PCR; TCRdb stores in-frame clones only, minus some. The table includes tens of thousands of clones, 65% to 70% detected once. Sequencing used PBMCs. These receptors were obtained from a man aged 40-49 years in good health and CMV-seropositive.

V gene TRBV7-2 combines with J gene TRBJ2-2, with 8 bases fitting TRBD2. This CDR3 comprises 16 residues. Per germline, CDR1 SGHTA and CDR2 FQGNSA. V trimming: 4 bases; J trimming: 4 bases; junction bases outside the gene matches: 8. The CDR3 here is CASSSRGLAGTGELFF. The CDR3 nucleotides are TGTGCCAGCAGCTCTAGAGGCCTAGCGGGCACCGGGGAGCTGTTTTTT.

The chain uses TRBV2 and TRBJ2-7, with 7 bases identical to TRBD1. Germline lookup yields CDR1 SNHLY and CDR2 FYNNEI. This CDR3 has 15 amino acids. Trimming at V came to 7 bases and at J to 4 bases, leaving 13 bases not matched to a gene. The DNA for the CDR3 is TGTGCCAGCACCGACCATGAGGACAGGCGATACGAGCAGTACTTC. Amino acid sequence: CASTDHEDRRYEQYF.

CDR3: CASSRRTGVVFTEAFF. The CDR3 bases are TGTGCCAGCAGCCGACGGACAGGGGTAGTATTCACTGAAGCTTTCTTT. This chain joins TRBV7-9 and TRBJ1-1; TRBD1 matches 9 bases. The germline CDR1 and CDR2 sequences are SEHNR and FQNEAQ (reference sequence). CDR3 size: 16 residues. V dropped 5 bases and J dropped 4; count of bases not matched to a gene: 11.

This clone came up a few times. DNA of the CDR3: TGTGCCAGCAGCTTAAGTTCGTCCAGGCTCGAGCAGTACTTC. Translated, it gives CASSLSSSRLEQYF. V gene TRBV7-8 combines with J gene TRBJ2-7, with no clear D. V was shortened by 2 bases and J by 6 bases, with 14 bases between the two germline ends. The length of the CDR3 is 14 residues. Germline V gene sequence: CDR1 SGHVS, CDR2 FQNEAQ.

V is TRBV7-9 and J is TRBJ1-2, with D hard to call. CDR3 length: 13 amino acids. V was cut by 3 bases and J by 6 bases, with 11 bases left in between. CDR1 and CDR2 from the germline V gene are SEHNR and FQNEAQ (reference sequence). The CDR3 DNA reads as TGTGCCAGCAGCTTCCCACCCGGGGATGGCTACACCTTC. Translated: CASSFPPGDGYTF.

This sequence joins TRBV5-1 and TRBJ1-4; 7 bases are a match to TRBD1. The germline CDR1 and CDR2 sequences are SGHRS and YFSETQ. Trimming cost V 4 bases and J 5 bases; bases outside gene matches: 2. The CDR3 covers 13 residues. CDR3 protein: CASSPGQNEKLFF. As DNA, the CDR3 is TGCGCCAGCAGCCCGGGACAGAATGAAAAACTGTTTTTT.

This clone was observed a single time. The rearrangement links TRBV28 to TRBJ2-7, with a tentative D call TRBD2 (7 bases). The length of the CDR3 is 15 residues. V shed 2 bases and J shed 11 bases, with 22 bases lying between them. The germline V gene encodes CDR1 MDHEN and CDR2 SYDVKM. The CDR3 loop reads CASSLGGADVVLEYF. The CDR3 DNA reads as TGTGCCAGCAGTTTAGGGGGGGCCGATGTGGTGTTGGAGTACTTC.

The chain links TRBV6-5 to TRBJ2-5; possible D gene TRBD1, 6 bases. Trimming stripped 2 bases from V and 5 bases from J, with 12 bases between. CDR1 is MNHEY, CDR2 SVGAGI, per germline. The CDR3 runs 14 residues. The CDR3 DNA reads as TGTGCCAGCAGTTACCTACAGGGTGCCGAGACCCAGTACTTC. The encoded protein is CASSYLQGAETQYF.

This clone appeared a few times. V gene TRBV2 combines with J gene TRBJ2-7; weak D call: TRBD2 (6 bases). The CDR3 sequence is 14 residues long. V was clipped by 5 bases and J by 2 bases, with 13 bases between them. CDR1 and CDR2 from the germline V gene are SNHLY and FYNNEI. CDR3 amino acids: CASSRGGNAYEQYF. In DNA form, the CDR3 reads TGTGCCAGCAGTAGAGGAGGGAACGCCTACGAGCAGTACTTC.

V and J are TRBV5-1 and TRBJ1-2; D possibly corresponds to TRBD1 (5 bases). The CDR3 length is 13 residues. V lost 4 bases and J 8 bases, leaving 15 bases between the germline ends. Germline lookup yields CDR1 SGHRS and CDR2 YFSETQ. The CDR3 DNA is TGCGCCAGCAGCGCTGGCCAGGGCGGCGGCTACACCTTC. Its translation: CASSAGQGGGYTF.

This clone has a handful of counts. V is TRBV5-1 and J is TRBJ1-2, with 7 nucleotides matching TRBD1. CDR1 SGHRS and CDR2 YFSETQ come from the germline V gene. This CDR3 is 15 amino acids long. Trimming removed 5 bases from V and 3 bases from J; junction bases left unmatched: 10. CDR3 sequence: CASRPDRAFDYGYTF. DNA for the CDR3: TGCGCCAGCAGACCCGACAGGGCTTTTGACTATGGCTACACCTTC.

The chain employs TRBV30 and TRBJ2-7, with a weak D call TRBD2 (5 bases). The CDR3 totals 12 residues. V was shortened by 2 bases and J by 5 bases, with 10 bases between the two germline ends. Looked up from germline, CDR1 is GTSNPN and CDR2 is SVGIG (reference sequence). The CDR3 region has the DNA TGTGCCTGGAGTATGAGGGTTGACGAGCAGTACTTC. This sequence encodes CAWSMRVDEQYF.

The CDR3 loop reads CASSRRTALMNTEAFF. The DNA for the CDR3 is TGTGCCAGCAGCCGCCGGACAGCTCTAATGAACACTGAAGCTTTCTTT. The J gene is TRBJ1-1, the V gene TRBV14, with TRBD1 as a possible D gene (6 bases). This CDR3 has 16 residues. From germline, CDR1 is SGHDN and CDR2 FVKESK. V was trimmed by 4 bases and J by 0 bases, leaving 15 bases between them.

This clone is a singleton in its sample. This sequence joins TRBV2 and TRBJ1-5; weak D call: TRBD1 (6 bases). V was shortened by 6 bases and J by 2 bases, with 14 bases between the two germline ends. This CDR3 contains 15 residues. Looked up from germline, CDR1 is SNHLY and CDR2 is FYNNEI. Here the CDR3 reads CASRSQGLGNQPQHF. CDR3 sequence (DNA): TGTGCCAGCAGGTCACAGGGTTTAGGCAATCAGCCCCAGCATTTT.

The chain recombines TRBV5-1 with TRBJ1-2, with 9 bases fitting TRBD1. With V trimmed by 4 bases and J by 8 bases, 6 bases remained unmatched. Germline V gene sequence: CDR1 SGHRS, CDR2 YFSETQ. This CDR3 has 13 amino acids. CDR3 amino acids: CASSLDTGGGYTF. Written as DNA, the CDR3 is TGCGCCAGCAGCCTGGACACAGGGGGCGGCTACACCTTC.

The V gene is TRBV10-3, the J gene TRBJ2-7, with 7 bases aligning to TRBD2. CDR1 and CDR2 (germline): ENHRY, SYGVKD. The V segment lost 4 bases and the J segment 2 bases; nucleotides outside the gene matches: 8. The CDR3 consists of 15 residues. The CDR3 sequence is CAISVGEGRTYEQYF. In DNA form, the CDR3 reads TGTGCCATCAGTGTGGGGGAGGGGAGGACCTACGAGCAGTACTTC.

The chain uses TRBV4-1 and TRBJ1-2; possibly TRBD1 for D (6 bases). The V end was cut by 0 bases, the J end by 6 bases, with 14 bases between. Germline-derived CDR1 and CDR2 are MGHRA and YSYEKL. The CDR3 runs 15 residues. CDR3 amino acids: CASSQEGARVHGYTF. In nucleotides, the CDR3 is TGCGCCAGCAGCCAAGAGGGGGCCCGGGTCCATGGCTACACCTTC.

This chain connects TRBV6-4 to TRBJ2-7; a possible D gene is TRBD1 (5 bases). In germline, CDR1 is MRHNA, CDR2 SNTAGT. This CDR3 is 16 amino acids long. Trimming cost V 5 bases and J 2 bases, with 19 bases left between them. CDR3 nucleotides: TGTGCCAGCAGTCCGGTGGGTCAGGGTAATCCCTACGAGCAGTACTTC. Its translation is CASSPVGQGNPYEQYF.

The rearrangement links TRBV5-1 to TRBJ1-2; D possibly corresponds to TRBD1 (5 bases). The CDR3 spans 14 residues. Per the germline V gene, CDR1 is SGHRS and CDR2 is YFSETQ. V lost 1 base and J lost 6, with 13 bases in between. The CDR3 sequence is CASSLTGALDGYTF. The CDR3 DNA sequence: TGCGCCAGCAGCTTGACAGGCGCTCTGGATGGCTACACCTTC.

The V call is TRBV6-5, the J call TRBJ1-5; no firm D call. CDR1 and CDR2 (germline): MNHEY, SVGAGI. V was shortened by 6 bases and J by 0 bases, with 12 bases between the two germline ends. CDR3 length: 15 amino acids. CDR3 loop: CASSLGDPSNQPQHF. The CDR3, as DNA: TGTGCCAGCAGCCTAGGTGACCCTAGCAATCAGCCCCAGCATTTT.

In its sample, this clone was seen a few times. The CDR3, as DNA: TGTGCCAGCAGTTCAGGGTTTACTGAAGCTTTCTTT. This codes for CASSSGFTEAFF. The rearrangement links TRBV6-1 to TRBJ1-1, with D possibly matching TRBD1 (5 bases). The V and J ends lost 5 bases and 5 bases respectively, with 9 bases between them. Looked up from germline, CDR1 is MNHNS and CDR2 is SASEGT. CDR3 length: 12 residues.

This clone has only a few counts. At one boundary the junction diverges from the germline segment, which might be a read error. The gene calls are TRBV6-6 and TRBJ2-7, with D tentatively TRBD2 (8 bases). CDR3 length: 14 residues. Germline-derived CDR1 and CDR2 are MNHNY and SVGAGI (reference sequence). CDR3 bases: TGTGCCAGCAGCCGGTCCCTGACAGGGCGGGAGGTGGACTTC. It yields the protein CASSRSLTGREVDF.

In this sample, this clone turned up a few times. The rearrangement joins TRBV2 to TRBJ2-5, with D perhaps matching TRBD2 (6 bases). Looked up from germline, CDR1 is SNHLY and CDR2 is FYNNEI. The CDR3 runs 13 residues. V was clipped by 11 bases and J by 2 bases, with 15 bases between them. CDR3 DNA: TGTGCCGGATCAGAGGGACTTCAAGAGACCCAGTACTTC. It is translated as CAGSEGLQETQYF.

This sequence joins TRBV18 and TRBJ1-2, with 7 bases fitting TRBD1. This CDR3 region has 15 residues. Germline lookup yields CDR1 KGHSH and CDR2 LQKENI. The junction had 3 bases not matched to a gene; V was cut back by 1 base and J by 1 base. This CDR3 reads CASSPQGAYNYGYTF. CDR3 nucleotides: TGTGCCAGCTCACCACAGGGGGCCTATAACTATGGCTACACCTTC. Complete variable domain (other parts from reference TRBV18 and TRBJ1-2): NAGVMQNPRHLVRRRGQEARLRCSPMKGHSHVYWYRQLPEEGLKFMVYLQKENIIDESGMPKERFSAEFPKEGPSILRIQQVVRGDSAAYFCASSPQGAYNYGYTFGSGTRLTVV.

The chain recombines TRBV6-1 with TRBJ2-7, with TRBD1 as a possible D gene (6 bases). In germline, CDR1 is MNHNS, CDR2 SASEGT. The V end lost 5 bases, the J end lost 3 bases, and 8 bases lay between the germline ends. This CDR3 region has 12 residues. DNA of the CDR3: TGTGCCAGCAGTACAGGGTTCTACGAGCAGTACTTC. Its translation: CASSTGFYEQYF.

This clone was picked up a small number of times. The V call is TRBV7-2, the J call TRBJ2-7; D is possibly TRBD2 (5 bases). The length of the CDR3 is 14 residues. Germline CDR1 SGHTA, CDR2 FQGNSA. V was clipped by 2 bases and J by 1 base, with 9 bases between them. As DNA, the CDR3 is TGTGCCAGCAGCTTAAGGCGGACTTCCTACGAGCAGTACTTC. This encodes CASSLRRTSYEQYF. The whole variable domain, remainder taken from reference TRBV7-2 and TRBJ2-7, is GAGVSQSPSNKVTEKGKDVELRCDPISGHTALYWYRQSLGQGLEFLIYFQGNSAPDKSGLPSDRFSAERTGGSVSTLTIQRTQQEDSAVYLCASSLRRTSYEQYFGPGTRLTVT.

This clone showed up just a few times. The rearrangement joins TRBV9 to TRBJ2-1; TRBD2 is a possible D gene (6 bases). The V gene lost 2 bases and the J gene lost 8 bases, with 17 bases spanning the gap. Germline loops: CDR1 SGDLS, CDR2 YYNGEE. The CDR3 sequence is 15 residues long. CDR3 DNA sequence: TGTGCCAGCAGCGTTAGCGGCCTAGCGTACGATGAGCAGTTCTTC. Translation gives CASSVSGLAYDEQFF.

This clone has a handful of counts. CDR3 DNA: TGCGCCAGCAGCCATAGCGGACAGGGCGGCACCTTC. As protein: CASSHSGQGGTF. The chain recombines TRBV4-1 with TRBJ1-2; 8 bases are shared with TRBD1. V was pared by 3 bases and J by 13 bases, with 7 bases of the junction left unmatched. The CDR3 loop spans 12 amino acids. The germline V gene encodes CDR1 MGHRA and CDR2 YSYEKL.

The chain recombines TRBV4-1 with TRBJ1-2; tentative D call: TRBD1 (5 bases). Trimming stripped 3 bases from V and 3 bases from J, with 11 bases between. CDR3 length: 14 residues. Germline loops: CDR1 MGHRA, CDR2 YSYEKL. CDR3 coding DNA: TGCGCCAGCAGCCATGGAGGGGTAGACTATGGCTACACCTTC. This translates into CASSHGGVDYGYTF.